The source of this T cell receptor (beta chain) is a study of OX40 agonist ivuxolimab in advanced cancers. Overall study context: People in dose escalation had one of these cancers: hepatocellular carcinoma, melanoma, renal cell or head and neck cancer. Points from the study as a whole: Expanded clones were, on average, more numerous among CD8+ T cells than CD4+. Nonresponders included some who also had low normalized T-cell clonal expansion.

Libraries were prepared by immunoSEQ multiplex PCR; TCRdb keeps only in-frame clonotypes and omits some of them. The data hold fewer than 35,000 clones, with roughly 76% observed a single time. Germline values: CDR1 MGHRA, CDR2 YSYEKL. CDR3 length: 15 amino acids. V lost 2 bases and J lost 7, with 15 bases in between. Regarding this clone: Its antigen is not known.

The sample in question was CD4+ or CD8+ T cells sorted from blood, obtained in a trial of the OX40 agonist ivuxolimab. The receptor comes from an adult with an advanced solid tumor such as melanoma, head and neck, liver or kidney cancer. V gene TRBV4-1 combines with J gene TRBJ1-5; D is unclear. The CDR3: CASSQSIGKRQPQHF. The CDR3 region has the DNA TGCGCCAGCAGCCAATCCATTGGGAAGAGACAGCCCCAGCATTTT.